Listed here are 8 T cell receptor beta chains from one sample, sequenced in a study of blood T cells in healthy people across ages. The use of a sample-barcoded 5' primer and a J-beta primer mix characterized a second PCR of 7 to 11 cycles. Via MiXCR, TCRdb re-called the 5' RACE reads, giving one row per CDR3 protein. The sample yields over 950,000 distinct CDR3 sequences, roughly two fifths seen once. The source material was blood. Every receptor here comes from a man aged 18 to 30 in good health.

The chain is built from TRBV6-2 or TRBV6-3 and TRBJ2-2; no firm D call. This CDR3 is built from 15 residues. CDR1 is MNHEY, CDR2 SVGEGT, per germline. V was pared by 7 bases and J by 2 bases, with 14 bases between. CDR3 coding DNA: TGTGCCAGCACCCACCCCCATACAAACACCGGGGAGCTGTTTTTT. Translation: CASTHPHTNTGELFF.

The CDR3, as DNA: TGTGCCAGCAGCAAAGAGAAGAACAGGTGCCCCTCCTACGAGCAGTACTTC. It yields the protein CASSKEKNRCPSYEQYF. This chain uses TRBV21-1 with TRBJ2-7; the table's D call, TRBD1, has no DNA check behind it. TRBV21-1 is a pseudogene. The CDR3 extends over 17 amino acids.

This clonotype appeared a few times. The chain links TRBV3-1 to TRBJ2-7; D is ambiguous. Trimming took 0 bases from V and 3 from J, leaving 12 bases between them. This CDR3 has 15 residues. The germline V gene encodes CDR1 LGHDT and CDR2 YNNKEL (reference sequence). Here the CDR3 reads CASSQEPRQGYEQYF. The CDR3 DNA is TGTGCCAGCAGCCAAGAGCCAAGACAAGGCTACGAGCAGTACTTC.

In its sample, this clonotype was seen a few times. This chain connects TRBV4-1 to TRBJ2-1; 8 bases map to TRBD2. The CDR3 consists of 13 residues. From germline, CDR1 is MGHRA and CDR2 YSYEKL. Trimming cost V 4 bases and J 8 bases; bases outside gene matches: 4. The chain's CDR3 is CASSPGGSDEQFF. In DNA form, the CDR3 reads TGCGCCAGCAGCCCGGGGGGGTCCGATGAGCAGTTCTTC.

J is TRBJ1-6 and V is TRBV9; 10 bases fit TRBD1. The ends lost 3 bases at V and 10 bases at J; junction bases unmatched: 10. The CDR3 is made up of 16 amino acids. Germline V lookup: CDR1 SGDLS, CDR2 YYNGEE. CDR3 sequence (DNA): TGTGCCAGCAGCGCCTCGACAGGGGGCTATGGATCACCCCTCCACTTT. Translating it yields CASSASTGGYGSPLHF.

This clonotype appeared a few times. This chain links TRBV7-2 with TRBJ2-3; TRBD1 aligns across 7 bases. CDR3 length: 16 amino acids. The germline CDR1 and CDR2 sequences are SGHTA and FQGNSA. V shed 6 bases and J 2 bases; nucleotides not matched to a gene: 11. The CDR3 nucleotides read TGTGCCAGCAGATACCTCCTGGGACAGCCCACAGATACGCAGTATTTT. It specifies CASRYLLGQPTDTQYF.

This clonotype was recorded at least ten times. This chain links TRBV9 with TRBJ2-5; tentative D call: TRBD2 (5 bases). Germline loops: CDR1 SGDLS, CDR2 YYNGEE. This CDR3 contains 13 residues. The V and J ends lost 5 bases and 1 base respectively, with 9 bases between them. The CDR3 region has the DNA TGTGCCAGCAGTCCTAGCCCCCAAGAGACCCAGTACTTC. This encodes CASSPSPQETQYF. The full variable domain, in which reference TRBV9 and TRBJ2-5 provide the parts outside the CDR3, is DSGVTQTPKHLITATGQRVTLRCSPRSGDLSVYWYQQSLDQGLQFLIQYYNGEERAKGNILERFSAQQFPDLHSELNLSSLELGDSALYFCASSPSPQETQYFGPGTRLLVL.

At least ten counts were recorded for this clonotype. V gene TRBV7-2 combines with J gene TRBJ2-7; possible D gene TRBD1, 6 bases. V was pared by 1 base and J by 2 bases, with 18 bases between. The germline CDR1 and CDR2 sequences are SGHTA and FQGNSA. The CDR3 has 17 amino acids. CDR3 nucleotides: TGTGCCAGCAGCTTAGGGAGTACAGGGTTAGGGACCTACGAGCAGTACTTC. Protein product: CASSLGSTGLGTYEQYF.